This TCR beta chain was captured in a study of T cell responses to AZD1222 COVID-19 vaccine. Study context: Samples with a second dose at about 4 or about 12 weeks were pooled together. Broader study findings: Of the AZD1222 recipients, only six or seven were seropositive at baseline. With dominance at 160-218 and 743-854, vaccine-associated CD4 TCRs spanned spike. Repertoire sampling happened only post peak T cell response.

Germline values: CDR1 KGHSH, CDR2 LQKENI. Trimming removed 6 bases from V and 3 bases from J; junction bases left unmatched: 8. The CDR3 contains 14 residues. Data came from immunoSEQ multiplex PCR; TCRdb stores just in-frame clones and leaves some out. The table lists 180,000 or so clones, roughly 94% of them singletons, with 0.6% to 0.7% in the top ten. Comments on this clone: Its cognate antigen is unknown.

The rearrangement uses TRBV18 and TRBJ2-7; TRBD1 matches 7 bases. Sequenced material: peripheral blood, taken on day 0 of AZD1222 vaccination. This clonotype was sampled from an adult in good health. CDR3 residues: CASSPIGGGYEQYF. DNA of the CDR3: TGTGCCAGCTCCCCCATAGGGGGCGGCTACGAGCAGTACTTC.